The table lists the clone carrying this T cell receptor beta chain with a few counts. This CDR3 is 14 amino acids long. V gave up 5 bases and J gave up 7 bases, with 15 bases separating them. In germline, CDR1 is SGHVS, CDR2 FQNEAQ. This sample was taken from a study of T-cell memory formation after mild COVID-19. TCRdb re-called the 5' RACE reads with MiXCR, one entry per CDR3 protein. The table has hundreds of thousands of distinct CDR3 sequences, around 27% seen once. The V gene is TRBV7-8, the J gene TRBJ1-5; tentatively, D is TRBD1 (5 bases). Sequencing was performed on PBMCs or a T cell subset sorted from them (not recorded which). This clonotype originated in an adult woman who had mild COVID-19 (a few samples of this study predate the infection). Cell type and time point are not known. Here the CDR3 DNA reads TGTGCCAGCAGCGGAGACGGGGGGTACCAGCCCCAGCATTTT. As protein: CASSGDGGYQPQHF.